Listed here are 18 T cell receptor beta chains from one sample, sequenced in a study of glioma-infiltrating T cells. The iRepertoire nested amplicon-rescue multiplex PCR amplified TCR alpha and beta CDR3s from RNA. TCRdb reprocessed the multiplex PCR reads with MiXCR, giving one entry per CDR3 protein. The sample includes some 6,200 distinct CDR3 sequences, roughly 30% seen only once; the top ten take less than 15%. Sample: glioma tissue, nonneoplastic brain tissue, or PBMCs (not recorded which). The receptors were gathered from a human donor with low-grade glioma or glioblastoma, undergoing nonglioma brain surgery, or in good health (not recorded which).

This clonotype was seen many times. The chain joins TRBV2 to TRBJ1-1; D gene ambiguous. Per the germline V gene, CDR1 is SNHLY and CDR2 is FYNNEI. There are 14 residues in the CDR3. Trimming took off 0 bases at V and 8 bases at J, with 13 bases between the two ends. CDR3 nucleotides: TGTGCCAGCAGTGAAGCTAGCCTGAAAATCGAAGCTTTCTTT. Encoded protein: CASSEASLKIEAFF. The full variable domain, rest sourced from reference TRBV2 and TRBJ1-1, is EPEVTQTPSHQVTQMGQEVILRCVPISNHLYFYWYRQILGQKVEFLVSFYNNEISEKSEIFDDQFSVERPDGSNFTLKIRSTKLEDSAMYFCASSEASLKIEAFFGQGTRLTVV.

This clonotype was recorded at least ten times. The chain combines TRBV29-1 with TRBJ2-1; D assignment may be TRBD1 or TRBD2 (5 bases each). Trimming took 4 bases from V and 9 from J, leaving 19 bases between them. The CDR3 is made up of 14 amino acids. Germline CDR1 reads SQVTM; CDR2 reads ANQGSEA. The CDR3 is CSVGDRIFAGEQFF. As DNA, the CDR3 is TGCAGCGTTGGGGACCGAATTTTTGCGGGTGAGCAGTTCTTC.

This clonotype was observed at least ten times. This chain connects TRBV5-4 to TRBJ2-1; TRBD2 agrees at 7 bases. The CDR3 length is 15 residues. The V gene end was trimmed by 1 base and the J gene end by 2 bases; junction bases not matched to a gene: 3. Germline CDR1 and CDR2: SGHNT and YYREEE (reference sequence). This chain's CDR3 is CASSLKAGTYNEQFF. CDR3 DNA sequence: TGTGCCAGCAGCTTGAAAGCGGGAACCTACAATGAGCAGTTCTTC.

A note on this clonotype: One end of the junction does not line up with germline, which may come from a read error. The chain links TRBV6-1 to TRBJ1-1; the D is unclear. CDR3 length equals 15 residues. The germline V gene encodes CDR1 MNHNS and CDR2 SASEGT. The CDR3 DNA is TGTGCCAGCAGTTCCTCTCGTGGTCCGAGCACTGACGCTTTCTTT. Its translation: CASSSSRGPSTDAFF.

The chain has TRBV5-4 and TRBJ2-5; 10 nucleotides line up with TRBD2. The V and J ends lost 5 bases and 2 bases, in that order; junction bases with no gene match: 6. This CDR3 has 15 residues. Germline-derived CDR1 and CDR2 are SGHNT and YYREEE (reference sequence). CDR3 in DNA: TGTGCCAGCAGACGCGGACTAGCGGAGCAAGAGACCCAGTACTTC. The encoded protein is CASRRGLAEQETQYF.

This clonotype was recorded many times. The gene calls are TRBV7-9 and TRBJ2-3; 8 nucleotides match TRBD1. The CDR3 sequence is 16 residues long. V was pared by 5 bases and J by 1 base, with 8 bases of the junction left unmatched. Germline CDR1 reads SEHNR; CDR2 reads FQNEAQ (reference sequence). The CDR3 here is CASSPRTGFGTDTQYF. CDR3 nucleotide sequence: TGTGCCAGCAGCCCACGGACAGGGTTTGGCACAGATACGCAGTATTTT. Full variable domain (missing parts from reference TRBV7-9 and TRBJ2-3): DTGVSQNPRHKITKRGQNVTFRCDPISEHNRLYWYRQTLGQGPEFLTYFQNEAQLEKSRLLSDRFSAERPKGSFSTLEIQRTEQGDSAMYLCASSPRTGFGTDTQYFGPGTRLTVL.

This clonotype has ten or more counts. The chain has TRBV7-2 and TRBJ2-1, with a tentative D call TRBD2 (5 bases). CDR1 SGHTA and CDR2 FQGNSA come from the germline V gene. This CDR3 has 14 residues. Trimming took 5 bases from V and 2 from J, leaving 10 bases between them. The CDR3 loop reads CASSPPGTYNEQFF. CDR3 nucleotides: TGTGCCAGCAGCCCCCCCGGGACCTACAATGAGCAGTTCTTC.

This clonotype occurred many times. The CDR3 region is CASSQGASYTQYF. In DNA, the CDR3 is TGCGCCAGCAGCCAAGGGGCTAGCTATACGCAGTATTTT. The rearrangement uses TRBV4-3 and TRBJ2-3; possibly TRBD2 for D (5 bases). V gave up 1 base and J gave up 7 bases, with 9 bases separating them. The CDR3 is made up of 13 amino acids. CDR1 is LGHNA and CDR2 is YSLEER in the germline V gene.

This clonotype was detected ten times or more. The chain couples TRBV19 to TRBJ2-7; D gene ambiguous. The germline CDR1 and CDR2 sequences are LNHDA and SQIVND (reference sequence). Trimming removed 1 base at V and 5 bases at J, with 9 bases between. CDR3 size: 13 residues. The CDR3 nucleotides read TGTGCCAGTAGTATAGGCCGATTTAACGAGCAGTACGTC. This codes for CASSIGRFNEQYV.

Remarks on this clonotype: Compared with germline, one end of the junction differs, possibly owing to a read error. The V call is TRBV2, the J call TRBJ1-1, with a tentative D call TRBD1 (5 bases). Germline CDR1 reads SNHLY; CDR2 reads FYNNEI. CDR3 length: 13 residues. The CDR3 protein is CASSGDGNTAAFF. The CDR3 DNA reads as TGTGCCAGCAGCGGGGACGGGAACACTGCAGCTTTCTTT.

V is TRBV7-2 and J is TRBJ2-1; D gene ambiguous. CDR1 is SGHTA and CDR2 is FQGNSA in the germline V gene. Deletions cut 7 bases from V and 9 bases from J, with 16 bases between. The CDR3 sequence is 13 residues long. The CDR3 sequence: CASIFSLKGEQFF. The CDR3, as DNA: TGTGCCAGCATCTTTTCATTGAAAGGTGAGCAGTTCTTC.

The sample holds many counts of this clonotype. This could be a read error, since a much larger clone is one nucleotide away. The V and J genes are TRBV27 and TRBJ1-5; D unclear. Germline loops: CDR1 MNHEY, CDR2 SMNVEV (reference sequence). The CDR3 is 14 amino acids. As DNA, the CDR3 is TGTGCCGGCAGTTTAAGAGGGCACAATCAGCCCCAGCATTTT. Residues: CAGSLRGHNQPQHF.

This clonotype has at least ten counts. The chain recombines TRBV3-1 with TRBJ2-3, with D possibly being TRBD2 (5 bases). The V and J ends lost 4 bases and 4 bases respectively, with 9 bases between them. This CDR3 region has 13 residues. The germline gives CDR1 LGHDT, CDR2 YNNKEL (reference sequence). In DNA form, the CDR3 reads TGTGCCAGCAGCCGTGAGGGCGCAGATACGCAGTATTTT. This codes for CASSREGADTQYF.

This clonotype showed up just once. The gene calls are TRBV12-5 and TRBJ2-1, with a weak D call TRBD1 (5 bases). Germline CDR1 and CDR2: LGHNT and FRNRAP. Trimming removed 6 bases at V and 1 base at J, with 16 bases between. The CDR3 contains 16 residues. The CDR3 region is CASGFAQGKSYNEQFF. In nucleotides, the CDR3 is TGTGCTAGTGGGTTTGCCCAGGGCAAATCCTACAATGAGCAGTTCTTC.

Many counts were recorded for this clonotype. The V and J genes are TRBV12-3 or TRBV12-4 and TRBJ1-5; D uncertain. Trimming pared 3 bases from V and 0 bases from J, leaving 6 bases between. The CDR3 loop spans 14 amino acids. In nucleotides, the CDR3 is TGTGCCAGCAGTTTCGGAAATAGCAATCAGCCCCAGCATTTT. Protein sequence: CASSFGNSNQPQHF.

This chain's CDR3 is CATSRGGEAQYF. The DNA for the CDR3 is TGTGCCACCAGCAGGGGGGGGGAGGCCCAGTACTTC. The J gene is TRBJ2-5, the V gene TRBV15, with 7 bases lining up with TRBD2. Germline lookup yields CDR1 LNHNV and CDR2 YYDKDF (reference sequence). The J segment lost 9 bases and the V segment lost 3 bases, leaving 4 bases of the junction unmatched. CDR3 length: 12 amino acids.

This clonotype was recorded many times. The chain has TRBV2 and TRBJ2-5; 7 bases are a match to TRBD1. Trimming cost V 5 bases and J 5 bases; bases outside gene matches: 17. Germline V CDR1 and CDR2: SNHLY, FYNNEI. The CDR3 has 17 amino acids. Written as DNA, the CDR3 is TGTGCCAGCAGTAGAAACTCTTACAGGGGAAGGAGGGAGACCCAGTACTTC. Its protein product is CASSRNSYRGRRETQYF. Variable domain in full (rest from reference TRBV2 and TRBJ2-5): EPEVTQTPSHQVTQMGQEVILRCVPISNHLYFYWYRQILGQKVEFLVSFYNNEISEKSEIFDDQFSVERPDGSNFTLKIRSTKLEDSAMYFCASSRNSYRGRRETQYFGPGTRLLVL.

A word on this clonotype: One junction end disagrees with the germline gene, perhaps due to a read error. The chain links TRBV10-3 to TRBJ2-1, with TRBD2 matching 7 bases. The germline CDR1 and CDR2 sequences are ENHRY and SYGVKD. The CDR3 loop spans 16 amino acids. CDR3 nucleotides: TGTGCCATCAGTGAGTCGAGTGGCGGGGGTTCGAATGAGCAGTTTTTC. As protein: CAISESSGGGSNEQFF.